These 9 T cell receptor beta chains were all obtained from the same sample, sequenced in a study of regulatory T cells in long-lasting Graves disease. Both iRepertoire HTBI primers and Arm-PCR of CDR3 regions were used to build the TCR beta libraries. One entry per CDR3 protein results from TCRdb running MiXCR on the multiplex PCR reads. The table includes 530,000 or so distinct CDR3 sequences, roughly 12% detected once. Time point denoted: newly diagnosed GD, antithyroid drugs for less than 3 months. There was RNA extracted from PBMCs, and the TCR library was made from it. Separately, the same data were catalogued under a study of T cells in Graves' hyperthyroidism and ophthalmopathy.

The specimen was peripheral blood mononuclear cells (PBMCs), collected at new diagnosis, from a patient treated with antithyroid drugs. The receptor set was obtained from a man aged 25 to 40 with Graves disease.

This clonotype was counted at least ten times. J is TRBJ2-7 and V is TRBV20-1; D gene unclear. The germline V and J ends were trimmed by 0 bases and 4 bases, with 13 bases remaining between them. The CDR3 has 14 residues. Germline values: CDR1 DFQATT, CDR2 SNEGSKA (reference sequence). The CDR3 loop is CSARDERRAYEQYF. DNA of the CDR3: TGCAGTGCTAGAGATGAGCGTCGAGCGTACGAGCAGTACTTC.

This chain uses TRBV15 with TRBJ1-6, with a weak D call TRBD1 (5 bases). The germline gives CDR1 LNHNV, CDR2 YYDKDF (reference sequence). V lost 0 bases and J lost 11, with 14 bases in between. This CDR3 region has 15 residues. CDR3 in amino acids: CATSRDPQGIAPLHF. CDR3 nucleotide sequence: TGTGCCACCAGCAGAGATCCCCAGGGTATTGCACCCCTCCACTTT. The entire variable domain, with the rest obtained from reference TRBV15 and TRBJ1-6, is as follows: DAMVIQNPRYQVTQFGKPVTLSCSQTLNHNVMYWYQQKSSQAPKLLFHYYDKDFNNEADTPDNFQSRRPNTSFCFLDIRSPGLGDTAMYLCATSRDPQGIAPLHFGNGTRLTVT.

This clonotype was seen only a few times. The rearrangement links TRBV18 to TRBJ1-4; D remains unclear. The CDR3 sequence is 14 residues long. The V gene lost 6 bases and the J gene lost 6 bases, with 14 bases spanning the gap. Germline V gives CDR1 KGHSH, CDR2 LQKENI. The DNA of the CDR3 is TGTGCCAGCTCCCCCGAACAGACGGATGAAAAACTGTTTTTT. Encoded protein: CASSPEQTDEKLFF. Variable domain in full (rest from reference TRBV18 and TRBJ1-4): NAGVMQNPRHLVRRRGQEARLRCSPMKGHSHVYWYRQLPEEGLKFMVYLQKENIIDESGMPKERFSAEFPKEGPSILRIQQVVRGDSAAYFCASSPEQTDEKLFFGSGTQLSVL.

Ten or more counts support this clonotype. The chain is built from TRBV12-3 or TRBV12-4 and TRBJ2-3; 10 nucleotides match TRBD1. J gave up 0 bases and V 4 bases, and 7 bases lay outside the gene matches. The CDR3 has 17 residues. CDR3 residues: CASSSLPGQGSTDTQYF. The CDR3 DNA is TGTGCCAGCAGTTCCTTACCGGGACAGGGGAGCACAGATACGCAGTATTTT.

The chain joins TRBV5-5 to TRBJ2-7, with TRBD1 matching 8 bases. V lost 3 bases, J lost 8 bases, and 7 bases stayed unmatched. CDR1 and CDR2 (germline): SGHKS, YYEKEE (reference sequence). The CDR3 extends over 13 amino acids. In DNA form, the CDR3 reads TGTGCCAGCAGCTGGGGGACAGGAGTTCAGCAGTACTTC. Encoded protein: CASSWGTGVQQYF.

This clonotype was seen repeatedly, ten times or more. The chain recombines TRBV2 with TRBJ1-5, with D possibly TRBD1 on 6 matching bases. Germline assignment: CDR1 SNHLY and CDR2 FYNNEI. The CDR3 has 14 amino acids. The ends were cut back, 8 bases at V and 7 bases at J, with 18 bases in the middle. CDR3 sequence: CASSGGGDHQPQHF. The CDR3 DNA follows: TGTGCCAGCTCCGGGGGCGGGGACCACCAGCCCCAGCATTTT.

This clonotype appeared once. DNA for the CDR3: TGCAGCGTTGAATACAGGGGATTACAGCCCCAGCATTTT. Its translation is CSVEYRGLQPQHF. The rearrangement links TRBV29-1 to TRBJ1-5, with 7 bases lining up with TRBD1. J was trimmed by 7 bases and V by 2 bases; bases with no gene match: 5. CDR1 and CDR2 from the germline V gene are SQVTM and ANQGSEA. This CDR3 is built from 13 residues.

There are many counts of this clonotype. V is TRBV12-3 or TRBV12-4 and J is TRBJ2-1; TRBD1 might be the D (6 bases). The CDR3 spans 17 residues. V was shortened by 6 bases and J by 0 bases, with 18 bases between the two germline ends. CDR3 nucleotide sequence: TGTGCCAGCAGCCCGGACAGATTTATCTACTCCTACAATGAGCAGTTCTTC. Protein product: CASSPDRFIYSYNEQFF.

At least ten counts were recorded for this clonotype. The chain combines TRBV2 with TRBJ2-2; 12 nucleotides line up with TRBD2. In germline, CDR1 is SNHLY, CDR2 FYNNEI. The CDR3 is 21 amino acids. With 3 bases clipped from V and 1 base from J, the junction kept 15 bases outside the gene matches. The CDR3 nucleotides read TGTGCCAGCAGTGATCTGCCGGGACTAGCGGGTCCGGGGGGGAACACCGGGGAGCTGTTTTTT. Protein sequence: CASSDLPGLAGPGGNTGELFF.